The entry that follows covers one T cell receptor beta chain sequence. This clone was picked up one time. Its specific antigen is unknown. Qualities for individual bases were not recorded, and no much larger clone is one base off. The cysteine opens and the phenylalanine closes a CDR3 of 12 amino acids. Only the CDR3 DNA is retained, 36 bases long and in frame from the first base. CDR1 and CDR2 are read off the germline V gene as MNHEY and SVGEGT. Germline trimming amounts to 5 bases on V and 3 bases on J, with 1 as the count of junction bases outside the gene matches. The immunoSEQ Assay was the method used to sequence TCRbeta CDR3 regions. After extraction, genomic DNA underwent amplification by bias-controlled multiplex PCR, followed by high-throughput sequencing. The source study handled its data this way. Collapsing and filtering of sequences were performed to quantify the absolute abundance of each unique TCRbeta CDR3 region. Usable DNA was measured by amplifying reference genes present in all nucleated cells, and TCRbeta template counts were normalized to that usable DNA to estimate T cell fraction. Repertoire TCRs were annotated as SARS-CoV-2-specific when V gene, CDR3 amino acid sequence and J gene were exactly matched to a known reactive TCR set. The reference SARS-CoV-2 TCR set was derived from MIRA and filtered for enrichment in COVID-19-positive ImmuneCODE repertoires, a step that removed public or cross-reactive TCRs. Based on the MIRA antigens, annotated TCRs were further analysed at the level of specific ORF or position within ORF. Breadth was defined as the number of annotated unique rearrangements divided by the total number of unique productive rearrangements, and depth was defined as the summed frequency of the annotated unique rearrangements. TCR breadth was compared between groups using two-sided Wilcoxon rank-sum tests. TCRdb stores this immuneACCESS table with in-frame sequences only. Part of the clones is absent; in the studies checked, under half of the shortfall reflects unresolved V genes, and no reason is known for the rest. The DNA gave D and trimming, while V, J and clone size come from that table. The sample profile shows 440,000 or so clones; about 88% of them were found once. The ten largest clones represent over 1.5% of the sample.

Read against the paper, the sample's treatment or condition label means: roughly 19 received Ad26.COV2.S at low or high dose, single or two shots; several received placebo; per-sample allocation not given. For vaccine and placebo recipients, the sequenced repertoires came from samples collected on day 63 after the first injection. Between 29 July and 7 August 2020, Cohort 1b enrolled about two dozen adults aged 18-55 years at one site in Boston, USA. Ad26.COV2.S consisted of a replication-incompetent adenovirus type 26 vector by which a prefusion-stabilized SARS-CoV-2 spike protein from the original Wuhan strain was expressed. This record belongs to a study of Ad26.COV2.S vaccination and SARS-CoV-2 variants (dated by TCRdb to the early 2020s). Regarding the study in general: Donors in the vaccine arm were drawn from COV1001, a phase I-IIa trial of Ad26.COV2.S in healthy adults that was multicentre, randomized, double-blind and placebo-controlled. Dosing of Ad26.COV2.S was intramuscular, at either 5x10^10 or 1x10^11 viral particles, delivered as one shot or as two shots spaced 56 days apart. TCRbeta repertoire sequencing was used to assess the specificity and breadth of SARS-CoV-2-reactive T cell receptors after Ad26.COV2.S vaccination. A total of 32 samples were included in the TCR-sequenced set, comprising around 19 Ad26.COV2.S vaccine recipients, 5 placebo recipients and 8 SARS-CoV-2 convalescent individuals. Participants in the trial were split at random into five groups of five each, receiving low-dose or high-dose Ad26.COV2.S once or twice, or else placebo on both occasions. Investigators did not know the trial group allocation while performing experiments and assessing outcomes.

General study outcomes and caveats: The authors noted that total T cell responses may have been underestimated by the TCR breadth and depth analyses. Substantial breadth of spike-specific CD8+ and CD4+ T cell responses was reported after vaccination. Spike-specific TCR breadth was higher in Ad26.COV2.S recipients than in placebo recipients (P = 0.0014). Vaccine and placebo recipients had comparable non-spike TCR breadth, which fits with the vaccine containing only spike. The study was not powered for comparison of responses between vaccine doses or regimens.

This receptor was obtained from a person aged 18 to 65 who received the Ad26.COV2.S COVID-19 vaccine or a placebo. The sample in question was peripheral blood, obtained in a trial of Ad26.COV2.S vaccine versus placebo. The chain joins TRBV6-2 or TRBV6-3 to TRBJ2-7; 7 junctional bases match TRBD1. The nucleotides are TGTGCCAGCAGTCGACAGGGCTACGAGCAGTACTTC. It is translated as CASSRQGYEQYF.